The source of this T cell receptor beta chain is a study of cytomegalovirus exposure and HLA in healthy donors. Study-level points and caveats: Segments of the TCR beta V type were, in most cases, productive about 87% or about 30% of the time in an earlier analysis. Associated with HLA alleles at 0.05 false discovery rate in a later analysis were some 16,000 TCR beta sequences. The study labeled more than 150 TCR beta chains cytomegalovirus-associated.

A few counts support this clone. What it recognizes is unknown. Both 60 Vbeta primers and 13 Jbeta primers went into the PCR. Clones were read by immunoSEQ multiplex PCR, and TCRdb kept only the in-frame ones, dropping some. The sample lists approximately 71,000 clones, approximately 75% occurring once. Sequenced material: PBMCs. The source of this sequence is a woman in her thirties or forties in good health and CMV-seropositive.

The CDR3 protein is CASSPGTENTEAFF. In DNA, the CDR3 is TGTGCCAGCTCACCCGGGACAGAGAACACTGAAGCTTTCTTT. The chain joins TRBV18 to TRBJ1-1, with TRBD1 identical over 7 bases. The germline V gene has CDR1 KGHSH and CDR2 LQKENI. The CDR3 covers 14 residues. Trimming removed 3 bases from V and 1 base from J; junction bases left unmatched: 2.